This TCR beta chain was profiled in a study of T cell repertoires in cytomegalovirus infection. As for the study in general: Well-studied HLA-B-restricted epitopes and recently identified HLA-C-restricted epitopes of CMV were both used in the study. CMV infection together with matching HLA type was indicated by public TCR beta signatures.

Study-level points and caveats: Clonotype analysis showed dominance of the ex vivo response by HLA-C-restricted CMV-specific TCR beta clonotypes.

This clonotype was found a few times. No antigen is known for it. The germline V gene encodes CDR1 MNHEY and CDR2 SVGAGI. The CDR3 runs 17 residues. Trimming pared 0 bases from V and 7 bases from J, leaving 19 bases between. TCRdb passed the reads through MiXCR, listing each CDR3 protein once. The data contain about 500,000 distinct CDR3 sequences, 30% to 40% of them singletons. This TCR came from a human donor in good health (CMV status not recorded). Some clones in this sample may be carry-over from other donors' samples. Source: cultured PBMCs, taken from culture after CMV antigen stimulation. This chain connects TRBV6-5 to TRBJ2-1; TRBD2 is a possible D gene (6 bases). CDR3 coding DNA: TGTGCCAGCAGTTACTCGGTCGGGAGTACGTTCAGGAATGAGCAGTTCTTC. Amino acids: CASSYSVGSTFRNEQFF.